This TCR beta chain derives from a study of blood T cell repertoires in COVID-19. As for the study in general: The United States, Italy and Spain provided the acute and convalescent COVID-19 samples. PBMCs, B-cell-depleted T cells, or T cells provided the cDNA or gDNA that made up the material.

This clone was observed a single time. Study processing details: Reference gene primer amplification yielded estimated nucleated cell counts. This table comes from immunoSEQ multiplex PCR, and its TCRdb copy is limited to in-frame clones, with some not included. The D gene and trimming were derived from the DNA, and the V and J assignments and clone size from that table. The top ten clones hold roughly 4% of a sample with tens of thousands of clones, 90% of them seen once. V shed 1 base and J shed 5 bases, with 9 bases lying between them. Germline CDR1 SGHRS, CDR2 YFSETQ. The CDR3 has 13 amino acids. The source is a woman aged 80 or older with active or convalescent COVID-19. The rearrangement joins TRBV5-1 to TRBJ2-5; unclear D gene. The sample comprised peripheral blood. CDR3 in DNA: TGCGCCAGCAGCTTGTACCTGGCCGAGACCCAGTACTTC. Its protein is CASSLYLAETQYF. Combining the CDR3 with reference TRBV5-1 and TRBJ2-5 gives the whole variable domain KAGVTQTPRYLIKTRGQQVTLSCSPISGHRSVSWYQQTPGQGLQFLFEYFSETQRNKGNFPGRFSGRQFSNSRSEMNVSTLELGDSALYLCASSLYLAETQYFGPGTRLLVL.